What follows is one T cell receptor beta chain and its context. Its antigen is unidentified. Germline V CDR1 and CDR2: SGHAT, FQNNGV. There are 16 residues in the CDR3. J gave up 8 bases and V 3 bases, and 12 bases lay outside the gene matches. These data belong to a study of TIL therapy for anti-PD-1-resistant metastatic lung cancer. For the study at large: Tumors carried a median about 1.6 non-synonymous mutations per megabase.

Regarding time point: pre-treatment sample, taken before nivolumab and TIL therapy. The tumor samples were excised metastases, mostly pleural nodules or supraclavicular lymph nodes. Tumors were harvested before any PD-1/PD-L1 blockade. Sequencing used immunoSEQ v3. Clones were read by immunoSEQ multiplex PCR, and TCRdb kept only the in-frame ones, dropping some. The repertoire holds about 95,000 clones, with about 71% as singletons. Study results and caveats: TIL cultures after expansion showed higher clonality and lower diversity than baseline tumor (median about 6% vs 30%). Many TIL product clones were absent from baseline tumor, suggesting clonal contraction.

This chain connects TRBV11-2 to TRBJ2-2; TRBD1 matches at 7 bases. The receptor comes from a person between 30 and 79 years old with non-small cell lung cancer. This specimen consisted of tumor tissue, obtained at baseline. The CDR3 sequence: CASSLGPGQRIGELFF. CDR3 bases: TGTGCCAGCAGCTTGGGGCCGGGACAGCGGATAGGGGAGCTGTTTTTT.